This T cell receptor (beta chain) was identified in a study of technical replicates of blood from a handful of donors. Sequenced by immunoSEQ multiplex PCR; TCRdb stores in-frame clones only, minus some. The data hold 100,000 or so clones, with 94% observed a single time. The sequence derives from a human donor in good health. Sequencing used T cells isolated from PBMCs.

The DNA of the CDR3 is TGTGCCAGTAGTATTCAACTAGCGGGAGCGAACACCGGGGAGCTGTTTTTT. As protein: CASSIQLAGANTGELFF. The chain uses TRBV19 and TRBJ2-2; 11 bases fit TRBD2. V was clipped by 3 bases and J by 0 bases; unmatched bases: 3. The V gene's germline CDR1 is LNHDA and CDR2 SQIVND (reference sequence). The CDR3 has 17 residues.